These 28 T cell receptor beta chains share one sample of origin, sequenced in a study of T cells in Graves' hyperthyroidism and ophthalmopathy (dated by TCRdb to between 2018 and 2021). The receptor library was made with multiplex PCR. The sequencer was an Illumina HiSeq 2000. The TCR beta CDR3 regions were amplified from RNA transcripts. For the first round of RT-PCR on the TCR CDR3, the HTBI primer set was used together with the Qiagen OneStep RT-PCR kit. In-frame beta chains were kept once TCRdb had trimmed the public reads at Q25 with fastp and called clones with MiXCR. Here each entry gathers all rows of one CDR3 protein and keeps the most common genes and DNA. The sample data list roughly 500,000 distinct CDR3 sequences, and around 22% of these were observed just once. Jointly, the top ten make up 10% to 12% of the sample. The sample taken for sequencing was blood. Receptors originate from a woman in her 30s with Graves' ophthalmopathy.

Many counts were recorded for this clonotype. The V call is TRBV15, the J call TRBJ1-2; D ambiguous. CDR1 is LNHNV and CDR2 is YYDKDF in the germline V gene (reference sequence). Trimming removed 3 bases from V and 8 bases from J, with 10 bases in between. This CDR3 spans 12 amino acids. Here the CDR3 DNA reads TGTGCCACCAGCAGTCTCGGACGGGGCTACACCTTC. Amino acid sequence: CATSSLGRGYTF. Full variable domain (rest looked up from reference TRBV15 and TRBJ1-2): DAMVIQNPRYQVTQFGKPVTLSCSQTLNHNVMYWYQQKSSQAPKLLFHYYDKDFNNEADTPDNFQSRRPNTSFCFLDIRSPGLGDTAMYLCATSSLGRGYTFGSGTRLTVV.

This clonotype was picked up many times. The chain has TRBV9 and TRBJ1-1; D gene ambiguous. The CDR3 sequence is 15 residues long. V lost 2 bases and J 0 bases, leaving 11 bases between the germline ends. Germline lookup yields CDR1 SGDLS and CDR2 YYNGEE. Here the CDR3 reads CASSVSPGLNTEAFF. The CDR3 coding sequence is TGTGCCAGCAGCGTTAGCCCCGGCTTGAACACTGAAGCTTTCTTT. Full variable domain (remainder filled in from reference TRBV9 and TRBJ1-1): DSGVTQTPKHLITATGQRVTLRCSPRSGDLSVYWYQQSLDQGLQFLIQYYNGEERAKGNILERFSAQQFPDLHSELNLSSLELGDSALYFCASSVSPGLNTEAFFGQGTRLTVV.

This chain joins TRBV29-1 and TRBJ2-4; tentative D call: TRBD1 (5 bases). The CDR3 extends over 14 amino acids. V was shortened by 3 bases and J by 1 base, with 10 bases between the two germline ends. The germline gives CDR1 SQVTM, CDR2 ANQGSEA. CDR3 DNA: TGCAGCGTTGAGGGGCGAATGGCCAAAAACATTCAGTACTTC. Protein: CSVEGRMAKNIQYF.

With respect to this clonotype: A much larger clone sits a single nucleotide away, making a read error possible. The chain recombines TRBV20-1 with TRBJ1-1, with a weak D call TRBD1 (5 bases). CDR3 length equals 11 residues. CDR1 is DFQATT, CDR2 SNEGSKA, per germline (reference sequence). In DNA form, the CDR3 reads TGCAGTGCTGACGGGGGTGATGAAGCTTGCTTT. The encoded protein is CSADGGDEACF.

The V and J genes are TRBV30 and TRBJ1-1; D is possibly TRBD1 (5 bases). The germline V gene has CDR1 GTSNPN and CDR2 SVGIG (reference sequence). This CDR3 is 13 amino acids long. Deletions cut 2 bases from V and 8 bases from J, with 15 bases between. CDR3 protein: CAWSTQGATEAFF. CDR3 bases: TGTGCCTGGAGTACCCAGGGTGCTACGGAAGCTTTCTTT. The full variable domain, rest sourced from reference TRBV30 and TRBJ1-1, is SQTIHQWPATLVQPVGSPLSLECTVEGTSNPNLYWYRQAAGRGLQLLFYSVGIGQISSEVPQNLSASRPQDRQFILSSKKLLLSDSGFYLCAWSTQGATEAFFGQGTRLTVV.

This clonotype was counted ten times or more. This chain links TRBV7-6 with TRBJ1-1; D is unresolved. There are 14 residues in the CDR3. Germline V gene lookup returns CDR1 SGHVS and CDR2 FNYEAQ. V was pared by 3 bases and J by 1 base, with 9 bases between. The CDR3 region has the DNA TGTGCCAGCAGCTTGGAGGAAACGAACACTGAAGCTTTCTTT. As protein: CASSLEETNTEAFF. The full variable domain, rest sourced from reference TRBV7-6 and TRBJ1-1, is GAGVSQSPRYKVTKRGQDVALRCDPISGHVSLYWYRQALGQGPEFLTYFNYEAQQDKSGLPNDRFSAERPEGSISTLTIQRTEQRDSAMYRCASSLEETNTEAFFGQGTRLTVV.

This clonotype occurred many times. The chain links TRBV30 to TRBJ2-7, with D perhaps matching TRBD1 (5 bases). The CDR3 has 11 amino acids. V was shortened by 8 bases and J by 6 bases, with 14 bases between the two germline ends. The germline gives CDR1 GTSNPN, CDR2 SVGIG (reference sequence). The CDR3 is CAARVRVEQYF. The DNA for the CDR3 is TGTGCCGCCAGGGTACGTGTCGAGCAGTACTTC.

The V and J genes are TRBV10-3 and TRBJ1-5; unclear D gene. The V gene lost 1 base and the J gene lost 5 bases, with 9 bases spanning the gap. The CDR3 loop spans 14 amino acids. Germline values: CDR1 ENHRY, CDR2 SYGVKD. The CDR3 sequence: CAISELQKDQPQHF. For the CDR3, the DNA is TGTGCCATCAGTGAGTTGCAGAAGGATCAGCCCCAGCATTTT.

This clonotype was found many times. The chain couples TRBV19 to TRBJ1-1; the match to TRBD1 covers 8 bases. In germline, CDR1 is LNHDA, CDR2 SQIVND (reference sequence). This CDR3 contains 15 residues. V lost 4 bases and J lost 1; bases outside the gene matches: 5. The CDR3 loop is CASSTLGTGNTEAFF. The CDR3 nucleotides read TGTGCCAGTAGTACCCTCGGGACAGGGAACACTGAAGCTTTCTTT.

V and J are TRBV12-5 and TRBJ2-7; TRBD1 is a possible D gene (6 bases). Deletions cut 2 bases from V and 5 bases from J, with 22 bases between. CDR1 and CDR2 (germline): LGHNT, FRNRAP. The CDR3 has 17 amino acids. The CDR3 DNA reads TGTGCTAGTGGTTTGCGGGTCCCAGGGGTTTCGGGTGACGAGCAGTACTTC. Protein sequence: CASGLRVPGVSGDEQYF.

In its sample, this clonotype was seen many times. V is TRBV30 and J is TRBJ1-1, with D hard to call. The germline V and J ends were trimmed by 4 bases and 1 base, with 13 bases remaining between them. The CDR3 totals 14 residues. Germline V gene lookup returns CDR1 GTSNPN and CDR2 SVGIG (reference sequence). This CDR3 is CAWITPFGNTEAFF. CDR3 DNA: TGTGCCTGGATTACCCCTTTTGGGAACACTGAAGCTTTCTTT.

On this clonotype: A read error may produce the germline difference seen at one junction end. The chain uses TRBV12-3 or TRBV12-4 and TRBJ1-1; 8 bases are shared with TRBD1. The CDR3 is 16 residues long. Here the CDR3 reads CASSLARTGLNTEACF. The CDR3 DNA reads as TGTGCCAGCAGTTTAGCTCGGACAGGGCTGAACACTGAAGCTTGCTTT.

This rearrangement joins TRBV7-2 to TRBJ2-7, with no clear D. Germline CDR1 SGHTA, CDR2 FQGNSA. Trimming stripped 2 bases from V and 2 bases from J, with 7 bases between. This CDR3 is built from 13 residues. The DNA of the CDR3 is TGTGCCAGCAGCTTAATAATGGCCTACGAGCAGTACTTC. It is translated as CASSLIMAYEQYF.

This clonotype was counted a few times. This chain links TRBV12-3 or TRBV12-4 with TRBJ1-5, with D perhaps TRBD1 (6 bases). V lost 2 bases to trimming and J lost 5 bases, with 13 bases between them. This CDR3 has 15 residues. The CDR3 nucleotides read TGTGCCAGCAGTTTACTCGGACGGACAGATCAGCCCCAGCATTTT. It specifies CASSLLGRTDQPQHF.

This clonotype appeared many times. The junction departs from germline at one end; a sequencing error may be responsible. This rearrangement joins TRBV29-1 to TRBJ1-1; 8 nucleotides align to TRBD1. CDR1 and CDR2 (germline): SQVTM, ANQGSEA. This CDR3 contains 13 residues. CDR3 loop: CSVEGQGVTEAFF. CDR3 in DNA: TGCAGCGTCGAAGGACAGGGAGTGACTGAAGCTTTCTTT.

The table lists this clonotype with many counts. The junction differs from germline at one of its ends, possibly a read error. The rearrangement joins TRBV2 to TRBJ2-7; TRBD1 matches at 9 bases. Germline V lookup: CDR1 SNHLY, CDR2 FYNNEI. CDR3 length: 10 residues. CDR3: CASSRDRADF. As DNA, the CDR3 is TGTGCCAGCAGTCGGGACAGGGCGGACTTC.

The gene calls are TRBV28 and TRBJ2-7; 7 bases align to TRBD2. The CDR3 extends over 13 amino acids. Unmatched junction bases numbered 3, after V lost 5 bases and J lost 2 bases. Per germline, CDR1 MDHEN and CDR2 SYDVKM. CDR3 sequence (DNA): TGTGCCAGCAGTAGAGCGGGACCCTACGAGCAGTACTTC. Its protein product is CASSRAGPYEQYF. Supplemented by reference TRBV28 and TRBJ2-7, the full variable domain reads DVKVTQSSRYLVKRTGEKVFLECVQDMDHENMFWYRQDPGLGLRLIYFSYDVKMKEKGDIPEGYSVSREKKERFSLILESASTNQTSMYLCASSRAGPYEQYFGPGTRLTVT.

This clonotype was detected many times. The chain carries TRBV12-3 or TRBV12-4 and TRBJ1-2; D gene unclear. The V gene lost 4 bases and the J gene lost 8 bases, with 8 bases spanning the gap. This CDR3 contains 11 residues. In DNA, the CDR3 is TGTGCCAGCAGTTATGGGATCGGCTACACCTTC. It specifies CASSYGIGYTF.

The V and J genes are TRBV6-2 or TRBV6-3 and TRBJ2-2; TRBD2 agrees at 11 bases. This CDR3 has 16 residues. Trimming removed 5 bases from V and 1 base from J; junction bases left unmatched: 3. Germline V gene data show CDR1 as MNHEY and CDR2 as SVGEGT. CDR3 in DNA: TGTGCCAGCAGTGCTAGCGGGAGGCGGAACACCGGGGAGCTGTTTTTT. Protein sequence: CASSASGRRNTGELFF.

The chain employs TRBV12-3 or TRBV12-4 and TRBJ1-2; 7 bases are shared with TRBD1. This CDR3 spans 16 amino acids. The V segment lost 7 bases and the J segment 4 bases; nucleotides outside the gene matches: 15. The CDR3 region is CASILSVEQGIYGYTF. The CDR3 region has the DNA TGTGCCAGCATTCTTAGCGTTGAACAGGGGATCTATGGCTACACCTTC.

The chain links TRBV6-2 or TRBV6-3 to TRBJ2-5; 10 bases line up with TRBD2. This CDR3 spans 15 amino acids. Losses at the gene ends were 5 bases for V and 6 bases for J; bases not matched to a gene: 9. Germline V lookup: CDR1 MNHEY, CDR2 SVGEGT. The DNA of the CDR3 is TGTGCCAGCAGTAAACAGCGGGAGGGCCCGAAGACCCAGTACTTC. It yields the protein CASSKQREGPKTQYF.

The V and J genes are TRBV6-1 and TRBJ2-5, with 7 bases lining up with TRBD2. CDR1 and CDR2 from the germline V gene are MNHNS and SASEGT. The CDR3 covers 14 residues. V gave up 6 bases and J gave up 2 bases; unmatched junction bases: 6. The CDR3 nucleotides are TGTGCCAGCAGCCAGAGCGGGATTCAAGAGACCCAGTACTTC. This gives the protein CASSQSGIQETQYF.

This clonotype occurred many times. The chain recombines TRBV19 with TRBJ2-5, with 7 bases identical to TRBD1. The trim removed 3 bases at V and 4 bases at J, leaving 5 bases unmatched. CDR3 length: 14 amino acids. The V gene's germline CDR1 is LNHDA and CDR2 SQIVND (reference sequence). The CDR3 is CASSIGDRLETQYF. CDR3 nucleotide sequence: TGTGCCAGTAGTATTGGGGACAGATTAGAGACCCAGTACTTC.

The chain carries TRBV29-1 and TRBJ2-7; 8 bases map to TRBD2. Per the germline V gene, CDR1 is SQVTM and CDR2 is ANQGSEA. V lost 6 bases and J lost 5; bases outside the gene matches: 9. The CDR3 has 13 amino acids. As DNA, the CDR3 is TGCAGCGTCCCGGGACTAGGTCTCGACGAGCAGTACTTC. Residues: CSVPGLGLDEQYF.

Ten or more counts support this clonotype. This rearrangement joins TRBV3-1 to TRBJ2-7; D is ambiguous. The germline gives CDR1 LGHDT, CDR2 YNNKEL (reference sequence). This CDR3 has 14 amino acids. Trimming pared 2 bases from V and 3 bases from J, leaving 11 bases between. As DNA, the CDR3 is TGTGCCAGCAGCCAATCCGGGTTTAACTACGAGCAGTACTTC. Protein product: CASSQSGFNYEQYF.

In this sample, this clonotype turned up many times. An end of the junction does not agree with germline; a read error may underlie this. The V call is TRBV7-2, the J call TRBJ1-2, with D unclear. The CDR3 has 14 amino acids. Germline CDR1 is SGHTA and CDR2 is FQGNSA. CDR3 in DNA: TGTGCCAGCAGCTCGAGGAGAGCTAACTATGGCCACACCTTC. This translates into CASSSRRANYGHTF.

This clonotype was detected many times. V is TRBV15 and J is TRBJ2-7; perhaps TRBD1 as D (5 bases). V lost 0 bases to trimming and J lost 3 bases, with 9 bases between them. Germline V gives CDR1 LNHNV, CDR2 YYDKDF (reference sequence). The CDR3 runs 14 residues. The CDR3: CATSRDFGHYEQYF. In DNA form, the CDR3 reads TGTGCCACCAGCAGAGATTTCGGACACTACGAGCAGTACTTC.

This clonotype was counted between two and nine times. V usage is TRBV20-1 and J usage is TRBJ2-2; possibly TRBD2 for D (6 bases). V shed 0 bases and J shed 1 base, with 9 bases lying between them. CDR1 is DFQATT, CDR2 SNEGSKA, per germline (reference sequence). The CDR3 is 15 residues long. The chain's CDR3 is CSARDSGQNTGELFF. In nucleotides, the CDR3 is TGCAGTGCTAGAGATAGCGGACAGAACACCGGGGAGCTGTTTTTT.